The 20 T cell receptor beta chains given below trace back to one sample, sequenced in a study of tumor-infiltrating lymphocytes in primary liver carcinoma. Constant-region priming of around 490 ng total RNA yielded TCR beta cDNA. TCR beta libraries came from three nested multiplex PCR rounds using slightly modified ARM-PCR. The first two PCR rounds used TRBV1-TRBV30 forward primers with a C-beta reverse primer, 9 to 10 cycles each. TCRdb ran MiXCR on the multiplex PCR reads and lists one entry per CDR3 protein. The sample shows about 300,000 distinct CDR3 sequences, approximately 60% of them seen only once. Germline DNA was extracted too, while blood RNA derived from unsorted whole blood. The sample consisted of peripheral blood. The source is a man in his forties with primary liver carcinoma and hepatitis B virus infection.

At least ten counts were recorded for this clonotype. CDR3 nucleotide sequence: TGTGCCAGCATAGTTTCCGGGACAGGGTCTGACGGCTACACCTTC. Its protein product is CASIVSGTGSDGYTF. The chain joins TRBV6-1 to TRBJ1-2; 9 positions agree with TRBD1. Losses at the gene ends were 7 bases for V and 8 bases for J; bases not matched to a gene: 14. Germline V gene sequence: CDR1 MNHNS, CDR2 SASEGT. The CDR3 sequence is 15 residues long.

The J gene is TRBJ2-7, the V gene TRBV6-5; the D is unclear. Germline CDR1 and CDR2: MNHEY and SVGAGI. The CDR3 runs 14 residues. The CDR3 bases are TGTGCTAGCAGTTACTCGGGTAGCCGCGGCGAGCAGTACGTC. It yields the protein CASSYSGSRGEQYV.

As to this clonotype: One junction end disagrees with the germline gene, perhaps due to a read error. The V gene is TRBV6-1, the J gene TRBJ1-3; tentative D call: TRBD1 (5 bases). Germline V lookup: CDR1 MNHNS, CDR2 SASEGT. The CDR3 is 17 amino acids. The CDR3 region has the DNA TGTGCCAGCAGTACCCATTTGCTGGGGGTATCTGGAAACACCATACATTTT. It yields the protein CASSTHLLGVSGNTIHF.

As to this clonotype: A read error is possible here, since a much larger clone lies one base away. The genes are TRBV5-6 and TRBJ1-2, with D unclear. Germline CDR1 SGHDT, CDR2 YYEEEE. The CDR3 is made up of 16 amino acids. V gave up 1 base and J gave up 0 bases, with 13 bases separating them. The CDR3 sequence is CASSLSSPSANYGYTF. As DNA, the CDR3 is TGTGCCAGCAGCTTGAGTTCGCCCTCGGCTAACTATGGCTACACCTTC.

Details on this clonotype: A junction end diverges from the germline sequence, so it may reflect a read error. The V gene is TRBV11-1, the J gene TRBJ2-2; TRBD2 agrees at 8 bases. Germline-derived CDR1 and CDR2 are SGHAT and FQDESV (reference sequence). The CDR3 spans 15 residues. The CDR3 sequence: CVSRETGGNTGELFF. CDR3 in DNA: TGTGTCAGCCGCGAGACGGGAGGGAACACCGGGGAGCTGTTCTTT.

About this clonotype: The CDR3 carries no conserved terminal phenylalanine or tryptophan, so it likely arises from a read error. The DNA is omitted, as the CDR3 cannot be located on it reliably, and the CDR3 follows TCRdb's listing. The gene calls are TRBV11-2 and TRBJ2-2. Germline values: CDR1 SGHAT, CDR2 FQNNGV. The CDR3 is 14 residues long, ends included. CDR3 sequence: CASSLVSVAGEPFL.

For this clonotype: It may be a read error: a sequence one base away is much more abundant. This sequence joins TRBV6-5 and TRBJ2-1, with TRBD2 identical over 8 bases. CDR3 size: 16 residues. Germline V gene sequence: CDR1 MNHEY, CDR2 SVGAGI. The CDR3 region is CAGSYRGGRSFDEQFF. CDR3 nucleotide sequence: TGTGCCGGCAGTTATAGGGGCGGGAGGTCTTTCGATGAGCAGTTCTTC.

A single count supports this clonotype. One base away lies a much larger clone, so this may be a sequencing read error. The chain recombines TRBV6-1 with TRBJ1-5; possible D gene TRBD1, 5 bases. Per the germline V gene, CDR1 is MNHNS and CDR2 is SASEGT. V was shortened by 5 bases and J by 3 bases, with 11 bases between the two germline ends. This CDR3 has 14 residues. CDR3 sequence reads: CASSTLTVNQPQHF. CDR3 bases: TGTGCCAGCAGTACCCTGACAGTCAATCAGCCCCAGCATTTT.

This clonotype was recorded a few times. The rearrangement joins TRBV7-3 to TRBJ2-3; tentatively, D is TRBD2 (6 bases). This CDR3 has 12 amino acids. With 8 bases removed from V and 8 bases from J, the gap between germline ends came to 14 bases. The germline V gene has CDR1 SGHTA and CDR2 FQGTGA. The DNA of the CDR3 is TGTGCCAGCGGACCCGTGGGAGGTACGCAGTATTTT. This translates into CASGPVGGTQYF. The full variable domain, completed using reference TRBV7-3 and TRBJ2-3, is GAGVSQTPSNKVTEKGKYVELRCDPISGHTALYWYRQSLGQGPEFLIYFQGTGAADDSGLPNDRFFAVRPEGSVSTLKIQRTERGDSAVYLCASGPVGGTQYFGPGTRLTVL.

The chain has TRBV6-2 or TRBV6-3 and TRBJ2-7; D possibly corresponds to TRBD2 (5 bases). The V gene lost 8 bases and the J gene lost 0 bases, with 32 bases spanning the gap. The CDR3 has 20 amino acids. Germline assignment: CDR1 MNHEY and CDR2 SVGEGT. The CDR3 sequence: CASDFPPGDRRALGSYEQYF. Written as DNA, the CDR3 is TGTGCCAGCGATTTCCCACCCGGAGACCGTCGGGCACTAGGCTCCTACGAGCAGTACTTC.

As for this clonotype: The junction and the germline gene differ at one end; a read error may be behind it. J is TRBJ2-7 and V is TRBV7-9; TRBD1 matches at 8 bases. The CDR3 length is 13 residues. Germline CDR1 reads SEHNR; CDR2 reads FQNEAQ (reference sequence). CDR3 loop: CTSSGDRGYEQYF. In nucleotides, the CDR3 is TGTACCAGCAGCGGCGACAGGGGTTACGAGCAGTACTTC.

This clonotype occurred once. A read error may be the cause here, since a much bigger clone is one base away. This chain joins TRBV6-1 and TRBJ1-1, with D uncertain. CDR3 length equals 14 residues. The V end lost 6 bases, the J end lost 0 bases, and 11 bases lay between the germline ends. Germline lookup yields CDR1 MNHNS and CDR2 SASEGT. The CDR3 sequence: CASRPIQLNTEAFF. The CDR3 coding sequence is TGTGCCAGCAGACCGATCCAACTGAACACTGAAGCTTTCTTT.

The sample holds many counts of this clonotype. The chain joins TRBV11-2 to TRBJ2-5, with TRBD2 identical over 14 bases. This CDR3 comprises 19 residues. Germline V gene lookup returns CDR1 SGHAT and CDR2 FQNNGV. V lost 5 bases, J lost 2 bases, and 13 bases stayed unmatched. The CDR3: CASSLTGTSGRGGQETQYF. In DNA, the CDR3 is TGTGCCAGCAGCCTAACCGGGACTAGCGGGAGAGGGGGACAAGAGACCCAGTACTTC. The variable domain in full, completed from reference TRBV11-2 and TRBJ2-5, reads EAGVAQSPRYKIIEKRQSVAFWCNPISGHATLYWYQQILGQGPKLLIQFQNNGVVDDSQLPKDRFSAERLKGVDSTLKIQPAKLEDSAVYLCASSLTGTSGRGGQETQYFGPGTRLLVL.

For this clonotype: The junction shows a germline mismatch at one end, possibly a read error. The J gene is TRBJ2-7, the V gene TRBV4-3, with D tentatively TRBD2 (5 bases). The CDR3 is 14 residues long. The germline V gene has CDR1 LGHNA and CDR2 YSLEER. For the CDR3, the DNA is TGCGCCAACAGCCAAGATAGCGCAGACTACGAGCAATACTTC. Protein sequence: CANSQDSADYEQYF.

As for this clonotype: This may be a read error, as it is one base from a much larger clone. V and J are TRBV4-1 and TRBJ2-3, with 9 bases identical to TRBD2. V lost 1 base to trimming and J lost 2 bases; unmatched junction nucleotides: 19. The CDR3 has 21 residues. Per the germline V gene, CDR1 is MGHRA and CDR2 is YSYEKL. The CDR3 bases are TGCGCCAGCAGCCAAGTCCTCGGTCTAGCGGGACCACCAGGGGACACAGATACGCAGTATTTT. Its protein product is CASSQVLGLAGPPGDTDTQYF.

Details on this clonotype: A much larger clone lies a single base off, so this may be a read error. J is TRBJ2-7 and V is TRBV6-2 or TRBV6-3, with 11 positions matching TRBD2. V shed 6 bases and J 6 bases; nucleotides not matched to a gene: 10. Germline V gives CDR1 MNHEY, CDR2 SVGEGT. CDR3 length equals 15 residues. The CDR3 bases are TGTGCCAGCAGACTCACTAGCGGGAGTCGGGGCGAGCAGTACTTC. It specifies CASRLTSGSRGEQYF.

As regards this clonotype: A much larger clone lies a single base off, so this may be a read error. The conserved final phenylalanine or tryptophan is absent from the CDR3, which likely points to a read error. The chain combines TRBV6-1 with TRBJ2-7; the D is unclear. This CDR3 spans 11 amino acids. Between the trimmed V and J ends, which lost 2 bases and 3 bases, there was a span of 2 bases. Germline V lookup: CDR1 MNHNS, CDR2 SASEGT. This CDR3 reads CASSEFYEQYL. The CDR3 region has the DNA TGTGCCAGCAGTGAATTCTACGAGCAGTACTTA.

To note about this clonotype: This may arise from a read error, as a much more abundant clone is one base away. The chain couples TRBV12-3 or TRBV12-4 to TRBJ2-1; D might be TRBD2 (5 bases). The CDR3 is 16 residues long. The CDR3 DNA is TGTGCCAGCAGTTTACCCCTAGCCCCCAGATACAATGAGCGGTTCTTC. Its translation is CASSLPLAPRYNERFF.

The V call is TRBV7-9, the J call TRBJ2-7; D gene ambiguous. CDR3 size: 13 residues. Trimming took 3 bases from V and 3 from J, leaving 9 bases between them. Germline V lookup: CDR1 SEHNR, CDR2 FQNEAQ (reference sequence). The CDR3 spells CASSFGDGYEQYF. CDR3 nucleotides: TGTGCCAGCAGCTTCGGCGACGGCTACGAGCAGTACTTC.

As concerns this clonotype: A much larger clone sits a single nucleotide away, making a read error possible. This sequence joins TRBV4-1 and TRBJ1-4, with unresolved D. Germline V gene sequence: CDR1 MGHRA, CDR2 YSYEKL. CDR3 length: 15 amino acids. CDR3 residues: CANSQMGTSNEKLFF. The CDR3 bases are TGCGCCAACAGCCAAATGGGTACGAGTAATGAAAAACTGTTTTTT.